These 30 T cell receptor beta chains were sequenced from one sample in a study of CXCR3-negative and CXCR3-positive naive CD8 T cells (dated by TCRdb to the late 2010s). Reads for this sample came from a NextSeq 550. The Human TCR Profiling Kit (MiLaboratory) was used to make UMI-labeled 5' RACE TRB cDNA libraries. TCRdb reprocessed the public reads and reports one entry per CDR3 protein sequence, without DNA. The sample table on file contains 150,000 to 180,000 distinct CDR3 sequences. The ten largest clones take up just under 0.5% of the sample. These receptors have no known antigen. On the study overall, not on this receptor specifically: Compared with CXCR3-negative naive cells, CXCR3-positive naive cells had TRB CDR3s with higher hydrophobicity (lower Kidera factor 4), lower energy, and higher strength and volume indices.

The sequencing input was naive CXCR3+ CD8+ T cells from blood. The cell subset or site label for this specimen denotes: CD45RO-CCR7+CD27+CD95- naive CD8+ T cells expressing CXCR3 (TNR3+). All receptors derive from a human donor in good health. Some clones in this sample may be carry-over from other donors' samples.

The rearrangement uses TRBV19 and TRBJ1-1; TCRdb selects TRBD1, and the lack of DNA leaves this call unchecked. This CDR3 is built from 14 residues. The V gene's germline CDR1 is LNHDA and CDR2 SQIVND (reference sequence). The CDR3 spells CASSIGQGNTEAFF.

The J gene is TRBJ1-1, the V gene TRBV7-9; TCRdb's D gene call, TRBD1, goes unchecked for lack of DNA. The germline V gene has CDR1 SEHNR and CDR2 FQNEAQ (reference sequence). The CDR3 has 16 residues. The CDR3 spells CASSPWTGGLNTEAFF.

The CDR3 protein is CSVEDLLGVHEQFF. The chain couples TRBV29-1 to TRBJ2-1; the D gene TCRdb calls, TRBD1, cannot be checked with no DNA. The CDR3 runs 14 residues. CDR1 is SQVTM, CDR2 ANQGSEA, per germline.

The chain joins TRBV5-1 to TRBJ2-3; the D call of TRBD2 rests on TCRdb alone, since no DNA is present to check it. Germline V CDR1 and CDR2: SGHRS, YFSETQ. The CDR3 loop spans 16 amino acids. CDR3 in amino acids: CASSLGLAGVSDTQYF.

V is TRBV7-6 and J is TRBJ2-5; absent DNA, TCRdb's TRBD2 call cannot be checked. This CDR3 is 16 amino acids long. Germline-derived CDR1 and CDR2 are SGHVS and FNYEAQ. The CDR3 reads CASSFFEAGAQETQYF. The whole variable domain, remainder taken from reference TRBV7-6 and TRBJ2-5, is GAGVSQSPRYKVTKRGQDVALRCDPISGHVSLYWYRQALGQGPEFLTYFNYEAQQDKSGLPNDRFSAERPEGSISTLTIQRTEQRDSAMYRCASSFFEAGAQETQYFGPGTRLLVL.

V is TRBV5-1 and J is TRBJ1-1. CDR1 and CDR2 from the germline V gene are SGHRS and YFSETQ. This CDR3 has 14 residues. The CDR3: CASSSEGWYTEAFF.

The rearrangement uses TRBV5-1 and TRBJ2-1; no DNA is available, so the TRBD1 call from TCRdb remains unchecked. Germline V gene data show CDR1 as SGHRS and CDR2 as YFSETQ. The CDR3 extends over 15 amino acids. CDR3 sequence: CASSLALGQGNEQFF.

The rearrangement joins TRBV27 to TRBJ2-1; with no DNA, the TCRdb D assignment of TRBD1 cannot be verified. Germline V CDR1 and CDR2: MNHEY, SMNVEV (reference sequence). The CDR3 consists of 15 residues. The CDR3: CASSTTSDRGYEQFF.

The rearrangement links TRBV7-8 to TRBJ2-3. The CDR3 is 15 residues long. Germline CDR1 is SGHVS and CDR2 is FQNEAQ. The CDR3 loop is CASSYIRVSTDTQYF.

The J gene is TRBJ2-7, the V gene TRBV28; the TCRdb D gene call, TRBD1, has no DNA to confirm it. The germline V gene encodes CDR1 MDHEN and CDR2 SYDVKM. The CDR3 contains 14 residues. The CDR3 here is CASGTGTTYYEQYF.

J is TRBJ1-1 and V is TRBV28. The CDR3 spans 14 residues. CDR1 is MDHEN, CDR2 SYDVKM, per germline. The CDR3 is CASSFYAMNTEAFF.

The chain combines TRBV15 with TRBJ1-2; TCRdb's D gene call, TRBD1, goes unchecked for lack of DNA. Germline loops: CDR1 LNHNV, CDR2 YYDKDF (reference sequence). The CDR3 has 13 residues. The chain's CDR3 is CATSDDRSYGYTF.

The rearrangement joins TRBV27 to TRBJ2-1. The V gene's germline CDR1 is MNHEY and CDR2 SMNVEV (reference sequence). This CDR3 comprises 14 residues. CDR3: CASSLQDTYNEQFF.

The chain combines TRBV5-1 with TRBJ1-3. Germline V gene lookup returns CDR1 SGHRS and CDR2 YFSETQ. The CDR3 length is 15 residues. CDR3 loop: CASSLEDSSGNTIYF.

The chain employs TRBV7-9 and TRBJ2-1; TCRdb's D gene call, TRBD2, goes unchecked for lack of DNA. The CDR3 is 14 amino acids. Germline V gene data show CDR1 as SEHNR and CDR2 as FQNEAQ (reference sequence). The CDR3 reads CASEAGALFNEQFF.

The genes are TRBV12-3 or TRBV12-4 and TRBJ2-1. The CDR3 has 13 residues. This CDR3 reads CATNIVSYNEQFF.

J is TRBJ1-1 and V is TRBV27. Germline V gene data show CDR1 as MNHEY and CDR2 as SMNVEV (reference sequence). The CDR3 is 11 amino acids. The CDR3 sequence is CASMVNTEAFF.

This chain connects TRBV28 to TRBJ2-7; lacking DNA, the TRBD2 call made by TCRdb goes unchecked. The CDR3 is made up of 14 amino acids. Per germline, CDR1 MDHEN and CDR2 SYDVKM. The CDR3 reads CASSLRASGVEQYF.

The chain carries TRBV28 and TRBJ2-3; as DNA is missing, the TRBD1 call by TCRdb cannot be tested. The CDR3 runs to 14 residues. Germline-derived CDR1 and CDR2 are MDHEN and SYDVKM. CDR3 sequence reads: CASSFRGGTDTQYF.

This chain uses TRBV6-5 with TRBJ2-1; TCRdb reports TRBD1, a call that lacks DNA to check it against. The CDR3 covers 12 residues. Germline V CDR1 and CDR2: MNHEY, SVGAGI. The CDR3 reads CASVRGTGEQFF.

The chain is built from TRBV4-1 and TRBJ2-3; TCRdb names TRBD2, which stays unverified in the absence of DNA. The CDR3 has 21 amino acids. The germline V gene has CDR1 MGHRA and CDR2 YSYEKL. The CDR3 here is CASSRNVGLAGVGERTDTQYF.

The V gene is TRBV5-1, the J gene TRBJ2-1; TCRdb outputs TRBD2, but without DNA this stays unchecked. The CDR3 has 19 residues. Germline V lookup: CDR1 SGHRS, CDR2 YFSETQ. The CDR3 loop is CASSTTGGLAPSSNNEQFF.

The chain joins TRBV10-3 to TRBJ1-1. This CDR3 contains 12 residues. The germline V gene encodes CDR1 ENHRY and CDR2 SYGVKD. The CDR3 region is CAISDMGTEAFF.

J is TRBJ1-2 and V is TRBV29-1. This CDR3 is built from 11 residues. From germline, CDR1 is SQVTM and CDR2 ANQGSEA. This CDR3 reads CSVPAAIGYTF.

The chain is built from TRBV3-1 and TRBJ2-7; TCRdb calls TRBD1, which cannot be checked without DNA. CDR3 length: 15 amino acids. From germline, CDR1 is LGHDT and CDR2 YNNKEL (reference sequence). CDR3 loop: CASSQGTGGEDEQYF.

This chain links TRBV9 with TRBJ1-1; TCRdb's assignment of TRBD1 cannot be checked, as there is no DNA. The CDR3 has 15 amino acids. Germline V gene lookup returns CDR1 SGDLS and CDR2 YYNGEE. This CDR3 reads CASSVEEDQGTEAFF.

V gene TRBV6-6 combines with J gene TRBJ2-7; there is no DNA to check the TCRdb D call of TRBD1. The CDR3 sequence is 16 residues long. The germline V gene encodes CDR1 MNHNY and CDR2 SVGAGI (reference sequence). The CDR3 loop reads CASSNVDPAGAYEQYF.

The chain links TRBV5-1 to TRBJ2-7. Germline V gives CDR1 SGHRS, CDR2 YFSETQ. This CDR3 region has 14 residues. CDR3 sequence reads: CASSLVQLSYEQYF.

The chain is built from TRBV5-1 and TRBJ2-1; the D gene TCRdb calls, TRBD1, cannot be checked with no DNA. The CDR3 is 13 amino acids. Germline CDR1 is SGHRS and CDR2 is YFSETQ. The CDR3 is CASGLGTEEEQFF.

The chain carries TRBV7-6 and TRBJ2-1; the D gene TCRdb calls, TRBD2, cannot be checked with no DNA. The CDR3 is 14 residues long. Germline V CDR1 and CDR2: SGHVS, FNYEAQ. CDR3 residues: CASSPSPEGNEQFF.